The sequence of this T cell receptor beta chain was determined in a study of post-analysis software for immune sequencing data. Whole-study context: Relapsing-remitting, secondary progressive and progressive-relapsing courses of multiple sclerosis were included.

This clonotype showed up just a few times. The antigen is undetermined. TCR beta cDNA libraries included unique molecular identifiers. A single record per CDR3 protein comes from TCRdb applying MiXCR to the PCR reads. The sample carries some 800,000 distinct CDR3 sequences, more than 45% recorded once. General study points: Among multiple sclerosis patients, normalized Chao1 diversity was significantly below that of controls. Relative to controls, patients had a few TRBV segments at higher frequency, with TRBV5-6, TRBV5-1 and TRBV20-1 among these. By F measure, strong co-clustering occurred among samples prepared in the same batch.

The CDR3 contains 16 residues. J was trimmed by 12 bases and V by 2 bases; bases with no gene match: 13. CDR1 and CDR2 (germline): MNHEY, SVGAGI. The genes are TRBV6-5 and TRBJ2-1, with 10 bases identical to TRBD2. What was sequenced was blood. This clonotype originated in a girl aged 10 to 17 with multiple sclerosis. The CDR3 nucleotides are TGTGCCAGCAGTTACAAGGGGCTAGCGGGAGTGGGGGGGCAGTTCTTC. Its protein is CASSYKGLAGVGGQFF.